Below, 17 T cell receptor beta chains from the same sample are listed, as sequenced in a study of cytomegalovirus exposure and HLA in healthy donors. PCR used 60 Vbeta primers and 13 Jbeta primers. This table comes from immunoSEQ multiplex PCR, and its TCRdb copy is limited to in-frame clones, with some not included. The repertoire holds about 150,000 clones, with about two thirds as singletons. Sequenced: PBMCs. These receptors were taken from a man in his 60s in good health and CMV-seronegative.

The V gene is TRBV7-9, the J gene TRBJ1-1; 9 nucleotides match TRBD1. Germline assignment: CDR1 SEHNR and CDR2 FQNEAQ (reference sequence). The CDR3 contains 15 residues. The V segment lost 4 bases and the J segment 2 bases; nucleotides outside the gene matches: 5. CDR3 nucleotides: TGTGCCAGCAGCTCGGGGACAGGGTATAACACTGAAGCTTTCTTT. Translating it yields CASSSGTGYNTEAFF.

The rearrangement links TRBV6-5 to TRBJ1-5, with D perhaps matching TRBD1 (6 bases). V was shortened by 5 bases and J by 4 bases, with 9 bases between the two germline ends. Germline CDR1 reads MNHEY; CDR2 reads SVGAGI. There are 13 residues in the CDR3. The CDR3 nucleotides read TGTGCCAGCAGTCCCCAGGGGAATCAGCCCCAGCATTTT. Translation: CASSPQGNQPQHF.

The chain uses TRBV5-1 and TRBJ2-7, with a tentative D call TRBD1 (5 bases). The germline CDR1 and CDR2 sequences are SGHRS and YFSETQ. V dropped 4 bases and J dropped 4 bases, with 18 bases sitting between them. This CDR3 has 15 amino acids. The CDR3 spells CASSRWAGILYEQYF. CDR3 sequence (DNA): TGCGCCAGCAGCCGATGGGCAGGGATCCTTTACGAGCAGTACTTC. Using reference TRBV5-1 and TRBJ2-7 for the parts outside the CDR3, the full variable domain is KAGVTQTPRYLIKTRGQQVTLSCSPISGHRSVSWYQQTPGQGLQFLFEYFSETQRNKGNFPGRFSGRQFSNSRSEMNVSTLELGDSALYLCASSRWAGILYEQYFGPGTRLTVT.

The J gene is TRBJ1-1, the V gene TRBV27; 10 bases are shared with TRBD1. Losses at the gene ends were 6 bases for V and 7 bases for J; bases not matched to a gene: 8. The germline V gene encodes CDR1 MNHEY and CDR2 SMNVEV (reference sequence). The CDR3 loop spans 14 amino acids. CDR3: CASSLQTGGFEAFF. The CDR3 DNA reads TGTGCCAGCAGCTTACAGACAGGGGGCTTTGAAGCTTTCTTT.

The V call is TRBV29-1, the J call TRBJ2-5; 7 bases match TRBD2. The trim removed 4 bases at V and 5 bases at J, leaving 10 bases unmatched. Per germline, CDR1 SQVTM and CDR2 ANQGSEA. The CDR3 sequence is 14 residues long. CDR3 coding DNA: TGCAGCGTTGCAGTCGGCGGGAGAGGTGAGACCCAGTACTTC. As protein: CSVAVGGRGETQYF.

The chain couples TRBV9 to TRBJ1-2; D gene unclear. The CDR3 runs to 15 residues. Germline V gives CDR1 SGDLS, CDR2 YYNGEE. Trimming pared 4 bases from V and 4 bases from J, leaving 17 bases between. The CDR3 bases are TGTGCCAGCAGCCCCCCCGAGGGTTCTGGCTATGGCTACACCTTC. Residues: CASSPPEGSGYGYTF.

The chain couples TRBV5-4 to TRBJ2-1, with TRBD1 as a possible D gene (5 bases). The germline V gene has CDR1 SGHNT and CDR2 YYREEE (reference sequence). The V end lost 2 bases, the J end lost 0 bases, and 12 bases lay between the germline ends. This CDR3 is 16 amino acids long. CDR3 loop: CASSFGHPVSYNEQFF. In DNA, the CDR3 is TGTGCCAGCAGCTTCGGACACCCAGTCTCCTACAATGAGCAGTTCTTC.

V and J are TRBV9 and TRBJ2-5, with D possibly TRBD1 on 5 matching bases. Trimming left V 0 bases short and J 2 bases short, with 14 bases between. CDR1 and CDR2 (germline): SGDLS, YYNGEE. The CDR3 covers 16 residues. CDR3 sequence: CASSVAAGYSQETQYF. The CDR3 DNA reads TGTGCCAGCAGCGTAGCCGCAGGGTATAGTCAAGAGACCCAGTACTTC.

With regard to this clone: Other DNA sequences within the sample encode an identical CDR3. V and J are TRBV7-9 and TRBJ2-7; the match to TRBD1 covers 7 bases. V lost 4 bases to trimming and J lost 0 bases; unmatched junction nucleotides: 3. Germline V gene lookup returns CDR1 SEHNR and CDR2 FQNEAQ (reference sequence). The CDR3 has 14 amino acids. CDR3 amino acids: CASSSRDSSYEQYF. In DNA form, the CDR3 reads TGTGCCAGCAGCTCACGGGACAGCTCCTACGAGCAGTACTTC.

CDR3 sequence: CATSRGLGLAYEQYF. As DNA, the CDR3 is TGTGCCACCAGCAGAGGATTAGGACTAGCCTACGAGCAGTACTTC. The chain has TRBV15 and TRBJ2-7; the match to TRBD2 covers 7 bases. Germline assignment: CDR1 LNHNV and CDR2 YYDKDF (reference sequence). J was trimmed by 2 bases and V by 1 base; bases with no gene match: 5. The CDR3 has 15 amino acids.

This sequence joins TRBV9 and TRBJ2-7; D is possibly TRBD2 (5 bases). Germline V gene data show CDR1 as SGDLS and CDR2 as YYNGEE. CDR3 length equals 15 residues. With 0 bases removed from V and 0 bases from J, the gap between germline ends came to 10 bases. In nucleotides, the CDR3 is TGTGCCAGCAGCGTAGCAGGCGGAGGCTCCTACGAGCAGTACTTC. Its translation: CASSVAGGGSYEQYF. Supplemented by reference TRBV9 and TRBJ2-7, the full variable domain reads DSGVTQTPKHLITATGQRVTLRCSPRSGDLSVYWYQQSLDQGLQFLIQYYNGEERAKGNILERFSAQQFPDLHSELNLSSLELGDSALYFCASSVAGGGSYEQYFGPGTRLTVT.

The rearrangement uses TRBV9 and TRBJ2-1, with D perhaps matching TRBD1 (6 bases). Trimming removed 2 bases at V and 9 bases at J, with 9 bases between. The germline gives CDR1 SGDLS, CDR2 YYNGEE. The CDR3 has 12 amino acids. The CDR3 protein is CASSVTGLEQFF. CDR3 sequence (DNA): TGTGCCAGCAGCGTTACAGGGCTTGAGCAGTTCTTC.

The chain combines TRBV6-5 with TRBJ2-5, with 7 nucleotides matching TRBD2. CDR3 length: 14 residues. Germline V gene data show CDR1 as MNHEY and CDR2 as SVGAGI. The junction had 9 bases not matched to a gene; V was cut back by 10 bases and J by 1 base. The CDR3 DNA reads as TGTGCCATTGGAGGGGAGGGCCGCCAAGAGACCCAGTACTTC. It encodes CAIGGEGRQETQYF.

The chain carries TRBV5-6 and TRBJ2-1; the D gene is possibly TRBD1 (5 bases). Germline CDR1 reads SGHDT; CDR2 reads YYEEEE. The CDR3 has 13 amino acids. Trimming removed 0 bases at V and 4 bases at J, with 5 bases between. CDR3 sequence: CASSLDRYNEQFF. CDR3 nucleotides: TGTGCCAGCAGCTTGGACAGGTACAATGAGCAGTTCTTC. The full variable domain, rest sourced from reference TRBV5-6 and TRBJ2-1, is DAGVTQSPTHLIKTRGQQVTLRCSPKSGHDTVSWYQQALGQGPQFIFQYYEEEERQRGNFPDRFSGHQFPNYSSELNVNALLLGDSALYLCASSLDRYNEQFFGPGTRLTVL.

This clone was seen more than once but under ten times. This chain links TRBV30 with TRBJ1-5; D may be TRBD1 (5 bases). Germline V lookup: CDR1 GTSNPN, CDR2 SVGIG (reference sequence). V shed 3 bases and J shed 3 bases, with 9 bases lying between them. There are 13 residues in the CDR3. The CDR3 region has the DNA TGTGCCTGGAGCCAGGGATACAATCAGCCCCAGCATTTT. Its translation: CAWSQGYNQPQHF.

DNA for the CDR3: TGTGCCAGCAGTTTTGCAGGGGACGGCAATCAGCCCCAGCATTTT. It is translated as CASSFAGDGNQPQHF. The chain links TRBV28 to TRBJ1-5; tentatively, D is TRBD1 (6 bases). Looked up from germline, CDR1 is MDHEN and CDR2 is SYDVKM. Trimming cost V 3 bases and J 2 bases, with 11 bases left between them. This CDR3 has 15 amino acids.

In the case of this clone: This specimen includes other DNA sequences encoding the same CDR3. V usage is TRBV7-9 and J usage is TRBJ1-1, with D possibly being TRBD1 (5 bases). The CDR3 length is 13 residues. Germline loops: CDR1 SEHNR, CDR2 FQNEAQ (reference sequence). Trimming left V 2 bases short and J 3 bases short, with 7 bases between. The CDR3 coding sequence is TGTGCCAGCAGCTTAATAGGGGACACTGAAGCTTTCTTT. Its protein product is CASSLIGDTEAFF.